The T cell receptor (beta chain) under discussion was sequenced for a study of blood T cell repertoires in COVID-19. Seattle's cohort entered during active infection and was followed longitudinally. This CDR3 has 13 amino acids. V was pared by 1 base and J by 3 bases, with 0 bases of the junction left unmatched. Germline CDR1 and CDR2: MNHEY and SMNVEV (reference sequence). Some clones are missing from TCRdb's copy, which holds only in-frame ones; the method was immunoSEQ multiplex PCR. The sample comprises about 170,000 clones, approximately 85% of which are singletons, and roughly 2.5% rests with the top ten.

The sequencing sample was made of peripheral blood. This clonotype originated in a woman of 80 years or more with COVID-19, enrolled during active disease. This chain joins TRBV27 and TRBJ2-7; 7 nucleotides align to TRBD1. The CDR3 is CASSLYRGYEQYF. The CDR3 DNA reads as TGTGCCAGCAGTTTATACAGGGGCTACGAGCAGTACTTC.